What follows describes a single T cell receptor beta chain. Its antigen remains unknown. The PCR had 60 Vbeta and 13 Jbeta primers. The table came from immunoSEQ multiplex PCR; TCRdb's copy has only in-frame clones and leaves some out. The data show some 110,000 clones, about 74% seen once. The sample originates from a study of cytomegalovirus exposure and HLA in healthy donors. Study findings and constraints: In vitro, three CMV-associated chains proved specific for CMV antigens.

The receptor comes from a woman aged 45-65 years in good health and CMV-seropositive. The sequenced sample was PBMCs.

CDR3: CASSPPGWDTQYF. DNA of the CDR3: TGTGCCAGCAGCCCCCCAGGGTGGGATACGCAGTATTTT. The genes are TRBV5-4 and TRBJ2-3, with D possibly matching TRBD1 (5 bases). This CDR3 has 13 amino acids. V gave up 4 bases and J gave up 6 bases, with 12 bases separating them. Per the germline V gene, CDR1 is SGHNT and CDR2 is YYREEE (reference sequence).